Following are 21 T cell receptor beta chains from one sample sequenced in a study of blood T cells in healthy people across ages. A J-beta primer mix and a sample-barcoded 5' primer were used in a second PCR of about 7 to 12 cycles. A single record per CDR3 protein comes from TCRdb applying MiXCR to the 5' RACE reads. The sample carries fewer than 1,200,000 distinct CDR3 sequences, around 25% recorded once. The sample was also linked to a second study, of T cells of mothers and their children.

The sample was blood. These receptors came from a girl aged 2 to 9 in good health.

Only a few counts were recorded for this clonotype. A read error may be the cause here, since a much bigger clone is one base away. This chain joins TRBV13 and TRBJ1-4; 8 nucleotides align to TRBD1. Trimming cost V 3 bases and J 8 bases; bases outside gene matches: 5. The germline V gene encodes CDR1 PRHDT and CDR2 FYEKMQ (reference sequence). The CDR3 is 14 residues long. The DNA of the CDR3 is TGTGCCAGCAGCTTGGACAGGGCCCGGGAAAAACTGTTTTTT. As protein: CASSLDRAREKLFF.

The chain couples TRBV6-1 to TRBJ2-7; 7 nucleotides agree with TRBD2. V dropped 6 bases and J dropped 7; count of bases not matched to a gene: 9. CDR3 length: 13 residues. The germline gives CDR1 MNHNS, CDR2 SASEGT. CDR3 in DNA: TGTGCCAGCAGCCGCATGGCGGGAGAAGAGCAGTACTTC. Translated, it gives CASSRMAGEEQYF.

This clonotype was seen only a few times. The J gene is TRBJ1-4, the V gene TRBV27; D not certain. Per the germline V gene, CDR1 is MNHEY and CDR2 is SMNVEV (reference sequence). The V and J ends lost 10 bases and 2 bases respectively, with 14 bases between them. The CDR3 runs to 14 residues. The CDR3 loop is CATNPQVTNEKLFF. In nucleotides, the CDR3 is TGTGCCACCAACCCCCAGGTTACTAATGAAAAACTGTTTTTT.

This clonotype was seen a few times. CDR3 coding DNA: TGCAGTGCTAGAGAGCGGACAGATAATTGGGGCTACACCTTC. As protein: CSARERTDNWGYTF. This chain links TRBV20-1 with TRBJ1-2; possible D gene TRBD1, 6 bases. CDR3 length equals 14 residues. Germline V lookup: CDR1 DFQATT, CDR2 SNEGSKA (reference sequence). V lost 0 bases, J lost 8 bases, and 16 bases lay in between.

This sequence joins TRBV3-1 and TRBJ2-7; D remains unclear. This CDR3 region has 15 residues. The germline V gene has CDR1 LGHDT and CDR2 YNNKEL (reference sequence). Trimming removed 4 bases at V and 2 bases at J, with 15 bases between. The CDR3 nucleotides read TGTGCCAGCAGCCCCAACCCAGGAAGCACCTACGAGCAGTACTTC. The encoded protein is CASSPNPGSTYEQYF.

The J gene is TRBJ2-6, the V gene TRBV7-8, with 7 bases aligning to TRBD2. Germline V CDR1 and CDR2: SGHVS, FQNEAQ. The CDR3 is made up of 15 amino acids. Unmatched junction bases numbered 0, after V lost 1 base and J lost 3 bases. In DNA form, the CDR3 reads TGTGCCAGCAGCTTAGAGCGGGGTGGGGCCAACGTCCTGACTTTC. This codes for CASSLERGGANVLTF.

This chain connects TRBV7-9 to TRBJ2-3, with D perhaps TRBD1 or TRBD2 (5 bases each). The V gene lost 6 bases and the J gene lost 3 bases, with 13 bases spanning the gap. CDR1 and CDR2 from the germline V gene are SEHNR and FQNEAQ (reference sequence). This CDR3 spans 14 amino acids. CDR3: CASRYPGPTDTQYF. The CDR3 DNA follows: TGTGCCAGCAGATATCCGGGACCAACAGATACGCAGTATTTT.

CDR3 DNA sequence: TGTGCCAGCAGGTACACAGGGTTCCAAGAGACCCAGTACTTC. This sequence encodes CASRYTGFQETQYF. The chain recombines TRBV6-5 with TRBJ2-5, with D perhaps TRBD1 (6 bases). This CDR3 has 14 residues. Per the germline V gene, CDR1 is MNHEY and CDR2 is SVGAGI. Deletions cut 6 bases from V and 1 base from J, with 12 bases between.

This chain uses TRBV7-9 with TRBJ2-3; D is ambiguous. The CDR3 has 12 amino acids. The germline V gene encodes CDR1 SEHNR and CDR2 FQNEAQ (reference sequence). Trimming left V 7 bases short and J 3 bases short, with 8 bases between. The CDR3 nucleotides read TGTGCCAGCACAGGAATAACAGATACGCAGTATTTT. Protein: CASTGITDTQYF.

This clonotype was recorded a few times. This chain joins TRBV7-9 and TRBJ2-5; TRBD1 matches at 7 bases. V lost 5 bases, J lost 7 bases, and 16 bases stayed unmatched. The germline gives CDR1 SEHNR, CDR2 FQNEAQ (reference sequence). This CDR3 has 16 residues. DNA for the CDR3: TGTGCCAGCAGCCGAGACAGGGAGACTCCTCCAGGGACCCAGTACTTC. Its protein product is CASSRDRETPPGTQYF. Based on the CDR3 plus reference TRBV7-9 and TRBJ2-5, the full variable domain is DTGVSQNPRHKITKRGQNVTFRCDPISEHNRLYWYRQTLGQGPEFLTYFQNEAQLEKSRLLSDRFSAERPKGSFSTLEIQRTEQGDSAMYLCASSRDRETPPGTQYFGPGTRLLVL.

In this sample, this clonotype turned up a few times. CDR3 region: CASSQSTESSYNEQFF. The DNA for the CDR3 is TGTGCCAGCAGCCAAAGTACGGAGAGCTCCTACAATGAGCAGTTCTTC. V gene TRBV3-1 combines with J gene TRBJ2-1; D remains ambiguous. This CDR3 has 16 amino acids. Per the germline V gene, CDR1 is LGHDT and CDR2 is YNNKEL (reference sequence). Trimming pared 2 bases from V and 0 bases from J, leaving 11 bases between.

This rearrangement joins TRBV2 to TRBJ2-6, with D perhaps being TRBD1 or TRBD2 (5 bases each). There are 17 residues in the CDR3. The V gene lost 3 bases and the J gene lost 0 bases, with 12 bases spanning the gap. Germline V gene lookup returns CDR1 SNHLY and CDR2 FYNNEI. CDR3 nucleotides: TGTGCCAGCAGTGACGCAGGGACGGGCTCTGGGGCCAACGTCCTGACTTTC. It translates to CASSDAGTGSGANVLTF.

There are a few counts of this clonotype. Given the absence of the conserved phenylalanine or tryptophan at the CDR3 end, a read error is likely. The J gene is TRBJ2-7, the V gene TRBV16; D gene uncertain. V dropped 4 bases and J dropped 7 bases, with 11 bases sitting between them. The CDR3 sequence is 12 residues long. Per the germline V gene, CDR1 is KGHSY and CDR2 is FQNENV. The CDR3 loop is CASSRSTEEQYL. CDR3 bases: TGTGCCAGCAGCCGGTCGACTGAAGAGCAGTACCTC.

This chain links TRBV6-5 with TRBJ2-7, with a possible D match to TRBD2 (6 bases). CDR3 length: 14 residues. Per germline, CDR1 MNHEY and CDR2 SVGAGI. The ends were cut back, 6 bases at V and 4 bases at J, with 16 bases in the middle. CDR3 in amino acids: CASSGGGKLYEQYF. CDR3 bases: TGTGCCAGCAGCGGGGGTGGGAAATTATACGAGCAGTACTTC.

The J gene is TRBJ2-1, the V gene TRBV7-3; D is possibly TRBD2 (7 bases). CDR1 and CDR2 (germline): SGHTA, FQGTGA. The CDR3 contains 13 residues. V was clipped by 5 bases and J by 8 bases, with 13 bases between them. CDR3 residues: CASSPEGGHEQFF. The CDR3, as DNA: TGTGCCAGCAGCCCAGAGGGGGGGCATGAGCAGTTCTTC.

This sequence joins TRBV7-2 and TRBJ1-5; TRBD1 agrees at 8 bases. From germline, CDR1 is SGHTA and CDR2 FQGNSA. With V trimmed by 5 bases and J by 2 bases, 5 bases remained unmatched. This CDR3 spans 15 amino acids. The DNA for the CDR3 is TGTGCCAGCAGCCCAACGGGACAGGGCAATCAGCCCCAGCATTTT. Amino acid sequence: CASSPTGQGNQPQHF.

The chain joins TRBV7-8 to TRBJ1-4, with D hard to call. This CDR3 is built from 12 residues. The germline V gene encodes CDR1 SGHVS and CDR2 FQNEAQ. V was trimmed by 1 base and J by 12 bases, leaving 9 bases between them. The CDR3 reads CASSLGTSELFF. The CDR3 region has the DNA TGTGCCAGCAGCTTAGGGACTTCCGAACTGTTTTTT.

V usage is TRBV29-1 and J usage is TRBJ2-7, with D possibly matching TRBD1 (5 bases). The germline V gene has CDR1 SQVTM and CDR2 ANQGSEA. This CDR3 is built from 12 residues. Trimming cost V 7 bases and J 2 bases, with 12 bases left between them. The CDR3 loop is CSAKTAPYEQYF. CDR3 DNA: TGCAGCGCTAAGACAGCCCCCTACGAGCAGTACTTC.

This clonotype has more than one count but fewer than ten. The chain links TRBV5-1 to TRBJ2-4; 7 nucleotides line up with TRBD2. CDR1 SGHRS and CDR2 YFSETQ come from the germline V gene. V shed 4 bases, J shed 1 base, and the junction held 5 bases outside the gene matches. This CDR3 comprises 15 residues. The CDR3 loop reads CASSTGGIAKNIQYF. The CDR3 DNA is TGCGCCAGCAGCACCGGGGGGATCGCCAAAAACATTCAGTACTTC.

This clonotype was seen a handful of times. This chain connects TRBV16 to TRBJ2-7, with TRBD2 matching over 9 bases. The CDR3 length is 16 residues. Germline CDR1 and CDR2: KGHSY and FQNENV. Trimming took 4 bases from V and 3 from J; bases not matched to a gene: 10. The CDR3 spells CASSLVGAGGGYEQYF. The CDR3 DNA is TGTGCCAGCAGCCTTGTAGGAGCGGGAGGTGGCTACGAGCAGTACTTC. Full variable domain (remainder filled in from reference TRBV16 and TRBJ2-7): GEEVAQTPKHLVRGEGQKAKLYCAPIKGHSYVFWYQQVLKNEFKFLISFQNENVFDETGMPKERFSAKCLPNSPCSLEIQATKLEDSAVYFCASSLVGAGGGYEQYFGPGTRLTVT.

Many counts were recorded for this clonotype. The J gene is TRBJ1-3, the V gene TRBV7-2; possibly TRBD1 for D (6 bases). The CDR3 spans 14 residues. The germline V gene encodes CDR1 SGHTA and CDR2 FQGNSA. Trimming pared 0 bases from V and 4 bases from J, leaving 7 bases between. DNA for the CDR3: TGTGCCAGCAGCTTAGCTGGGACAGGAAACACCATATATTTT. This translates into CASSLAGTGNTIYF.